These 4 T cell receptor beta chains came from one sample sequenced in a study of cytomegalovirus exposure and HLA in healthy donors. The PCR employed 60 Vbeta primers together with 13 Jbeta primers. TCRdb's table, derived via immunoSEQ multiplex PCR, lists solely in-frame clones and lacks some. The sample includes 110,000 to 150,000 clones, under 90% of them seen just once. The sequenced sample was PBMCs. The receptor set was obtained from a man between 40 and 49 years old in good health and CMV-seronegative.

This clone has just one count. The genes are TRBV13 and TRBJ1-2; a possible D gene is TRBD1 (5 bases). The germline CDR1 and CDR2 sequences are PRHDT and FYEKMQ (reference sequence). The CDR3 has 12 amino acids. Trimming stripped 8 bases from V and 3 bases from J, with 10 bases between. This CDR3 is CASVGGDYGYTF. The CDR3 DNA follows: TGTGCCAGCGTTGGGGGGGACTATGGCTACACCTTC.

The chain links TRBV5-1 to TRBJ1-1; 9 bases fit TRBD1. Per germline, CDR1 SGHRS and CDR2 YFSETQ. The V segment lost 4 bases and the J segment 4 bases; nucleotides outside the gene matches: 5. This CDR3 spans 14 amino acids. CDR3 nucleotide sequence: TGCGCCAGCAGCCCGACAGGGGGACCCACTGAAGCTTTCTTT. Amino acid sequence: CASSPTGGPTEAFF.

The chain carries TRBV27 and TRBJ2-1, with 10 bases aligning to TRBD2. Germline CDR1 reads MNHEY; CDR2 reads SMNVEV (reference sequence). The CDR3 is made up of 15 amino acids. The J segment lost 4 bases and the V segment lost 5 bases, leaving 5 bases of the junction unmatched. CDR3 residues: CASSPGLAEYNEQFF. CDR3 coding DNA: TGTGCCAGCAGTCCAGGACTAGCGGAATACAATGAGCAGTTCTTC.

The CDR3 here is CATSRDRMGGGGYTF. CDR3 DNA: TGTGCCACCAGCAGAGATCGGATGGGAGGGGGTGGCTACACCTTC. The chain uses TRBV15 and TRBJ1-2; D is possibly TRBD1 (6 bases). This CDR3 is built from 15 residues. Germline-derived CDR1 and CDR2 are LNHNV and YYDKDF (reference sequence). With 0 bases removed from V and 7 bases from J, the gap between germline ends came to 15 bases.